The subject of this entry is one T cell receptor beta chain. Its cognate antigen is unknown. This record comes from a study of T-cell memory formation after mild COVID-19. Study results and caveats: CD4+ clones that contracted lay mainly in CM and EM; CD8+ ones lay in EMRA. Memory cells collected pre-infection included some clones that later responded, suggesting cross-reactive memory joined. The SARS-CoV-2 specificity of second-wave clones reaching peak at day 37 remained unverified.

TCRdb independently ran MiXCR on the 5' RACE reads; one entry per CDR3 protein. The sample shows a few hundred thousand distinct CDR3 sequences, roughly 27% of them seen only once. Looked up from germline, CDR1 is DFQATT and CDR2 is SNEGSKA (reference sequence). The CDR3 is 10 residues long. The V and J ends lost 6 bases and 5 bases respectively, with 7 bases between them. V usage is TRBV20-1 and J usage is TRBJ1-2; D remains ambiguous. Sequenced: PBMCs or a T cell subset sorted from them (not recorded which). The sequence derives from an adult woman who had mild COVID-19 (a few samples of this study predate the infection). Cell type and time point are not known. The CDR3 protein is CSAENYGYTF. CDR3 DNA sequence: TGCAGTGCGGAGAATTATGGCTACACCTTC.